One and the same sample provided the 29 T cell receptor beta chains below, sequenced in a study of blood T cells in healthy people across ages. Combining a sample-barcoded 5' primer with a J-beta primer mix, a second PCR ran for roughly 7 to 12 cycles. TCRdb redid the calling of the 5' RACE reads with MiXCR, one entry per CDR3 protein. The table has fewer than 700,000 distinct CDR3 sequences, around 48% seen once. Sample: blood. The source is a man older than 75 in good health.

This chain links TRBV6-5 with TRBJ1-1; a weak D match, TRBD1 (5 bases). The CDR3 extends over 14 amino acids. Germline V gene data show CDR1 as MNHEY and CDR2 as SVGAGI. Trimming left V 6 bases short and J 6 bases short, with 17 bases between. CDR3 region: CASSPRRGGAEAFF. CDR3 nucleotide sequence: TGTGCCAGCAGCCCCCGACGGGGGGGAGCTGAAGCTTTCTTT.

The chain recombines TRBV10-3 with TRBJ2-7; D remains ambiguous. The end of the DNA fits TRBJ2-5 better, so the J call may be wrong. This CDR3 has 13 residues. Germline loops: CDR1 ENHRY, CDR2 SYGVKD. CDR3 loop: CAISGTVQETQYF. DNA of the CDR3: TGTGCCATCAGTGGAACAGTACAAGAGACCCAGTACTTC.

The gene calls are TRBV6-2 or TRBV6-3 and TRBJ2-1, with 11 bases identical to TRBD1. This CDR3 has 15 residues. Unmatched junction bases numbered 4, after V lost 5 bases and J lost 4 bases. The germline CDR1 and CDR2 sequences are MNHEY and SVGEGT. The CDR3 reads CASSAGQGGYNEQFF. The CDR3 nucleotides are TGTGCCAGCAGTGCGGGACAGGGGGGTTACAATGAGCAGTTCTTC.

This chain links TRBV5-1 with TRBJ2-5; D is ambiguous. V was clipped by 0 bases and J by 4 bases, with 10 bases between them. The CDR3 loop spans 14 amino acids. Germline V gene data show CDR1 as SGHRS and CDR2 as YFSETQ. CDR3 in DNA: TGCGCCAGCAGCTTGGCGCTAGGTAGAGAGACCCAGTACTTC. It translates to CASSLALGRETQYF.

This clonotype has ten or more counts. The V and J genes are TRBV7-2 and TRBJ2-1; possibly TRBD1 or TRBD2 for D (5 bases each). This CDR3 is 12 amino acids long. Trimming removed 0 bases from V and 10 bases from J, with 7 bases in between. Germline V gene data show CDR1 as SGHTA and CDR2 as FQGNSA. CDR3 DNA: TGTGCCAGCAGCTTAGCGAGGGGAGAGCAGTTCTTC. Amino acid sequence: CASSLARGEQFF.

This chain uses TRBV6-1 with TRBJ1-1; 8 positions agree with TRBD1. Germline V CDR1 and CDR2: MNHNS, SASEGT. Losses at the gene ends were 1 base for V and 5 bases for J; bases not matched to a gene: 9. This CDR3 has 16 amino acids. CDR3 region: CASSEGWTGYRTEAFF. In DNA, the CDR3 is TGTGCCAGCAGTGAAGGGTGGACAGGGTATCGAACTGAAGCTTTCTTT.

The table lists this clonotype with a few counts. This chain joins TRBV29-1 and TRBJ1-1; D may be TRBD1 (6 bases). The CDR3 sequence is 13 residues long. Trimming took 4 bases from V and 9 from J, leaving 18 bases between them. Germline CDR1 and CDR2: SQVTM and ANQGSEA. Here the CDR3 reads CSVVGGLWGKAFF. For the CDR3, the DNA is TGCAGCGTTGTTGGGGGCCTCTGGGGGAAAGCTTTCTTT. Full variable domain (missing parts from reference TRBV29-1 and TRBJ1-1): SAVISQKPSRDICQRGTSLTIQCQVDSQVTMMFWYRQQPGQSLTLIATANQGSEATYESGFVIDKFPISRPNLTFSTLTVSNMSPEDSSIYLCSVVGGLWGKAFFGQGTRLTVV.

This clonotype was found many times. The chain employs TRBV7-2 and TRBJ2-7, with no clear D. The V and J ends lost 3 bases and 2 bases respectively, with 11 bases between them. CDR3 length: 14 residues. Germline loops: CDR1 SGHTA, CDR2 FQGNSA. DNA of the CDR3: TGTGCCAGCAGCTTTTACCGGACCACCTACGAGCAGTACTTC. It encodes CASSFYRTTYEQYF.

This clonotype has a handful of counts. The chain couples TRBV29-1 to TRBJ1-2; D is unclear. The CDR3 loop spans 13 amino acids. V lost 4 bases and J 4 bases, leaving 13 bases between the germline ends. Germline assignment: CDR1 SQVTM and CDR2 ANQGSEA. Written as DNA, the CDR3 is TGCAGCGTTGCACCATCAATTCTCTATGGCTACACCTTC. It codes for CSVAPSILYGYTF.

V is TRBV2 and J is TRBJ2-7; D remains ambiguous. The assigned J gene may be wrong: the sequence end matches TRBJ2-5 better. The CDR3 is 13 residues long. Per the germline V gene, CDR1 is SNHLY and CDR2 is FYNNEI. Here the CDR3 reads CASSAGQVGTQYF. The CDR3 DNA follows: TGTGCCAGCAGTGCTGGGCAGGTTGGGACCCAGTACTTC.

The chain carries TRBV11-2 and TRBJ2-5; D possibly corresponds to TRBD2 (5 bases). In germline, CDR1 is SGHAT, CDR2 FQNNGV. The CDR3 sequence is 15 residues long. The V end was cut by 5 bases, the J end by 4 bases, with 17 bases between. The CDR3 region is CASSPGEWRLETQYF. CDR3 in DNA: TGTGCCAGCAGCCCGGGCGAATGGAGGTTAGAGACCCAGTACTTC.

With respect to this clonotype: This clone may be a read error of a much larger clone one base away. The rearrangement uses TRBV6-6 and TRBJ2-1, with TRBD1 matching over 7 bases. The V and J ends lost 6 bases and 6 bases, in that order; junction bases with no gene match: 11. The CDR3 extends over 15 amino acids. The V gene's germline CDR1 is MNHNY and CDR2 SVGAGI (reference sequence). The CDR3 bases are TGTGCCAGCAGCCGGGGACAGAGGGCGGGCAATGAGCAGTTCTTC. Translation gives CASSRGQRAGNEQFF.

The chain employs TRBV7-2 and TRBJ1-4, with D unresolved. CDR3 length: 14 amino acids. CDR1 is SGHTA, CDR2 FQGNSA, per germline. V was pared by 3 bases and J by 7 bases, with 12 bases between. CDR3 region: CASSLVARGEKLFF. CDR3 DNA sequence: TGTGCCAGCAGCTTGGTGGCCCGGGGTGAAAAACTGTTTTTT.

This clonotype was detected only a few times. J is TRBJ2-1 and V is TRBV11-3; TRBD1 is a possible D gene (6 bases). The CDR3 covers 15 residues. The ends were cut back, 1 base at V and 7 bases at J, with 14 bases in the middle. Germline V CDR1 and CDR2: SGHNT, YENEEA. The CDR3 coding sequence is TGTGCCAGCAGCTTAGTCCCAGGGGAGCCAAATGAGCAGTTCTTC. Protein sequence: CASSLVPGEPNEQFF.

This clonotype was found a few times. V is TRBV13 and J is TRBJ2-7; TRBD2 matches 14 bases. The J call may not be correct, given that the DNA end is closer to TRBJ2-5. Looked up from germline, CDR1 is PRHDT and CDR2 is FYEKMQ (reference sequence). CDR3 length equals 16 residues. In nucleotides, the CDR3 is TGTGCCAGCAGCCAAAGACTAGCGGGAGGGGCTGAGACCCAGTACTTC. Translation: CASSQRLAGGAETQYF.

A few counts support this clonotype. The chain recombines TRBV12-3 or TRBV12-4 with TRBJ2-5; TRBD1 aligns across 7 bases. CDR3 size: 13 residues. V shed 5 bases and J 1 base; nucleotides not matched to a gene: 1. The CDR3 sequence: CASSTGAQETQYF. The CDR3 DNA sequence: TGTGCCAGCAGTACAGGGGCCCAAGAGACCCAGTACTTC.

The gene calls are TRBV9 and TRBJ2-3; TRBD1 agrees at 9 bases. V shed 4 bases and J 2 bases; nucleotides not matched to a gene: 5. The CDR3 is made up of 15 amino acids. Per germline, CDR1 SGDLS and CDR2 YYNGEE. In nucleotides, the CDR3 is TGTGCCAGCAGCCACCGGGACAGGGACACAGATACGCAGTATTTT. This sequence encodes CASSHRDRDTDTQYF.

This clonotype has a count of ten or more. CDR3 residues: CASPGTHQETQYF. DNA for the CDR3: TGTGCCAGTCCCGGGACCCACCAAGAGACCCAGTACTTC. The rearrangement uses TRBV6-6 and TRBJ2-5; D is possibly TRBD1 or TRBD2 (5 bases each). The CDR3 has 13 residues. Germline V gene lookup returns CDR1 MNHNY and CDR2 SVGAGI (reference sequence). V was pared by 9 bases and J by 0 bases, with 11 bases between.

The chain recombines TRBV3-1 with TRBJ1-2, with D hard to call. The germline V and J ends were trimmed by 0 bases and 4 bases, with 12 bases remaining between them. The CDR3 loop spans 15 amino acids. Germline CDR1 reads LGHDT; CDR2 reads YNNKEL (reference sequence). In DNA form, the CDR3 reads TGTGCCAGCAGCCAAGATATGGGTATCATCTATGGCTACACCTTC. It translates to CASSQDMGIIYGYTF.

Ten or more counts support this clonotype. V usage is TRBV6-5 and J usage is TRBJ2-3; D is unresolved. The V and J ends lost 6 bases and 1 base respectively, with 14 bases between them. The germline V gene has CDR1 MNHEY and CDR2 SVGAGI. The CDR3 loop spans 15 amino acids. This CDR3 reads CASSSPHLGTDTQYF. DNA for the CDR3: TGTGCCAGCAGCTCCCCGCACTTGGGCACAGATACGCAGTATTTT.

This clonotype has a single count. The chain is built from TRBV29-1 and TRBJ1-1, with 8 nucleotides matching TRBD1. Germline V gene lookup returns CDR1 SQVTM and CDR2 ANQGSEA. This CDR3 has 14 residues. V lost 0 bases, J lost 5 bases, and 5 bases stayed unmatched. DNA for the CDR3: TGCAGCGTTGAAGAAACAGGGGGGCAAACTGAAGCTTTCTTT. Its translation: CSVEETGGQTEAFF.

The J gene is TRBJ1-4, the V gene TRBV20-1; 10 nucleotides align to TRBD1. V shed 0 bases and J 8 bases; nucleotides not matched to a gene: 9. The CDR3 sequence is 16 residues long. The germline gives CDR1 DFQATT, CDR2 SNEGSKA (reference sequence). CDR3 in amino acids: CSARDPDRGGGEKLFF. The DNA of the CDR3 is TGCAGTGCTAGAGATCCGGACAGGGGGGGCGGAGAAAAACTGTTTTTT.

The V call is TRBV7-2, the J call TRBJ1-1; no clear D. V was clipped by 1 base and J by 5 bases, with 11 bases between them. Germline V gene sequence: CDR1 SGHTA, CDR2 FQGNSA. The CDR3 spans 14 residues. CDR3 bases: TGTGCCAGCAGCTTAGGCCTCAGGACTACTGAAGCTTTCTTT. Protein: CASSLGLRTTEAFF. The complete variable domain, with remaining parts taken from reference TRBV7-2 and TRBJ1-1, reads GAGVSQSPSNKVTEKGKDVELRCDPISGHTALYWYRQSLGQGLEFLIYFQGNSAPDKSGLPSDRFSAERTGGSVSTLTIQRTQQEDSAVYLCASSLGLRTTEAFFGQGTRLTVV.

The chain combines TRBV6-2 or TRBV6-3 with TRBJ2-1, with 8 bases matching TRBD1. Germline V gene sequence: CDR1 MNHEY, CDR2 SVGEGT. The CDR3 length is 14 residues. V gave up 10 bases and J gave up 3 bases; unmatched junction bases: 8. CDR3 coding DNA: TGTGCCATCGACAGGGGCGAAGACTACAATGAGCAGTTCTTC. It yields the protein CAIDRGEDYNEQFF.

This clonotype came up a few times. The chain recombines TRBV5-1 with TRBJ2-1; TRBD2 matches 9 bases. Germline CDR1 SGHRS, CDR2 YFSETQ. The CDR3 sequence is 16 residues long. V shed 4 bases, J shed 1 base, and the junction held 6 bases outside the gene matches. The CDR3 is CASSLTLAGSYNEQFF. Written as DNA, the CDR3 is TGCGCCAGCAGCCTTACCCTAGCGGGGTCCTACAATGAGCAGTTCTTC.

The gene calls are TRBV14 and TRBJ2-3; D is possibly TRBD2 (6 bases). V was shortened by 5 bases and J by 2 bases, with 11 bases between the two germline ends. Germline V gives CDR1 SGHDN, CDR2 FVKESK. The CDR3 length is 14 residues. The CDR3 coding sequence is TGTGCCAGCAGCGGACTACCCTACACAGATACGCAGTATTTT. Translated, it gives CASSGLPYTDTQYF.

Worth noting for this clonotype: A read error may account for a junction end that differs from germline. The chain is built from TRBV6-1 and TRBJ2-5; D might be TRBD1 (5 bases). The CDR3 length is 16 residues. The germline CDR1 and CDR2 sequences are MNHNS and SASEGT. The chain's CDR3 is CASSEAGPDVEEAQYF. The CDR3, as DNA: TGTGCCAGCAGTGAAGCGGGGCCCGACGTTGAAGAGGCCCAGTACTTC.

This rearrangement joins TRBV10-3 to TRBJ2-5; the D call may be TRBD1 or TRBD2 (5 bases each). Trimming removed 2 bases at V and 3 bases at J, with 10 bases between. Germline V CDR1 and CDR2: ENHRY, SYGVKD. The CDR3 contains 14 residues. CDR3 region: CAISEAGREETQYF. CDR3 in DNA: TGTGCCATCAGTGAGGCAGGGAGAGAAGAGACCCAGTACTTC.

Concerning this clonotype: It may be a read error: a sequence one base away is much more abundant. The genes are TRBV9 and TRBJ2-7; 7 bases align to TRBD1. Germline V gene lookup returns CDR1 SGDLS and CDR2 YYNGEE. The length of the CDR3 is 14 residues. V gave up 3 bases and J gave up 0 bases; unmatched junction bases: 3. CDR3 amino acids: CASSATGSSYEQYF. The CDR3 nucleotides are TGTGCCAGCAGCGCGACAGGGAGCTCCTACGAGCAGTACTTC.